Listed here are 12 T cell receptor beta chains from one sample, sequenced in a study of blood T cell repertoires in COVID-19. The repertoire was sequenced with immunoSEQ multiplex PCR; TCRdb's copy has only in-frame clones and lacks some. The table lists roughly 120,000 clones, 65% to 80% of them singletons. The sequenced material came from peripheral blood. The receptor set was obtained from a man between 65 and 85 years old with acute or convalescent COVID-19.

The chain recombines TRBV28 with TRBJ1-3; D unclear. The V and J ends lost 4 bases and 3 bases respectively, with 16 bases between them. From germline, CDR1 is MDHEN and CDR2 SYDVKM. The CDR3 extends over 16 amino acids. The CDR3 nucleotides are TGTGCCAGCAGTTCCCCCGGAGGGAGGGATGGAAACACCATATATTTT. Protein sequence: CASSSPGGRDGNTIYF.

The chain employs TRBV5-6 and TRBJ1-2, with 7 positions matching TRBD1. Trimming at V came to 0 bases and at J to 8 bases, leaving 4 bases not matched to a gene. The CDR3 totals 13 residues. The V gene's germline CDR1 is SGHDT and CDR2 YYEEEE. This chain's CDR3 is CASSLDQGEGYTF. The CDR3 nucleotides are TGTGCCAGCAGCTTGGATCAGGGGGAAGGCTACACCTTC.

The table lists this clone with many counts. The chain employs TRBV18 and TRBJ2-1, with D possibly being TRBD2 (7 bases). The CDR3 has 14 residues. V lost 0 bases and J lost 9, with 12 bases in between. Germline V gene sequence: CDR1 KGHSH, CDR2 LQKENI. CDR3 sequence: CASSPPGGGSEQFF. DNA for the CDR3: TGTGCCAGCTCACCACCGGGCGGGGGCAGTGAGCAGTTCTTC.

V is TRBV24-1 and J is TRBJ2-1; 8 bases agree with TRBD2. The V and J ends lost 4 bases and 2 bases, in that order; junction bases with no gene match: 6. This CDR3 region has 16 residues. CDR1 is KGHDR, CDR2 SFDVKD, per germline. CDR3 residues: CATSDPSGSAYNEQFF. The CDR3 bases are TGTGCCACCAGTGACCCAAGCGGGAGTGCCTACAATGAGCAGTTCTTC.

This chain links TRBV30 with TRBJ1-5; 8 bases line up with TRBD1. Germline V gene data show CDR1 as GTSNPN and CDR2 as SVGIG (reference sequence). This CDR3 has 13 residues. After removal of 5 bases from V and 5 bases from J, the junction contained 5 bases not matched to a gene. The CDR3 region is CAWPRQGYQPQHF. Here the CDR3 DNA reads TGTGCCTGGCCCCGACAGGGGTATCAGCCCCAGCATTTT.

The chain uses TRBV5-4 and TRBJ2-1, with D possibly being TRBD2 (5 bases). The CDR3 has 16 residues. From germline, CDR1 is SGHNT and CDR2 YYREEE (reference sequence). Trimming pared 1 base from V and 0 bases from J, leaving 11 bases between. CDR3 sequence reads: CASSLKAASSYNEQFF. The CDR3 coding sequence is TGTGCCAGCAGCTTGAAAGCGGCCAGCTCCTACAATGAGCAGTTCTTC.

V and J are TRBV29-1 and TRBJ2-1, with D possibly matching TRBD1 (6 bases). The CDR3 loop spans 14 amino acids. Trimming removed 6 bases at V and 6 bases at J, with 18 bases between. The germline V gene has CDR1 SQVTM and CDR2 ANQGSEA. The CDR3 is CSVPQGPLGNEQFF. The CDR3 nucleotides read TGCAGCGTACCACAGGGCCCACTAGGCAATGAGCAGTTCTTC.

The chain employs TRBV18 and TRBJ1-2; D not certain. CDR3 length: 16 amino acids. V was shortened by 8 bases and J by 7 bases, with 26 bases between the two germline ends. The germline CDR1 and CDR2 sequences are KGHSH and LQKENI. Here the CDR3 DNA reads TGTGCCAGCCTAAATCCGACCTTAGTTCCCACGGGTGGCTACACCTTC. This encodes CASLNPTLVPTGGYTF.

The chain joins TRBV27 to TRBJ2-3, with 8 nucleotides matching TRBD2. Germline CDR1 reads MNHEY; CDR2 reads SMNVEV (reference sequence). V lost 3 bases and J lost 2; bases outside the gene matches: 4. The CDR3 is 15 amino acids. This CDR3 reads CASSFREGLTDTQYF. The CDR3 region has the DNA TGTGCCAGCAGTTTCCGGGAGGGCCTCACAGATACGCAGTATTTT.

The V gene is TRBV2, the J gene TRBJ2-5; 11 bases agree with TRBD2. The CDR3 runs to 15 residues. The J segment lost 1 base and the V segment lost 5 bases, leaving 3 bases of the junction unmatched. Looked up from germline, CDR1 is SNHLY and CDR2 is FYNNEI. The CDR3 reads CASSWTSGSQETQYF. Written as DNA, the CDR3 is TGTGCCAGCAGTTGGACTAGCGGGTCCCAAGAGACCCAGTACTTC.

This clone was observed once. The rearrangement joins TRBV18 to TRBJ1-2, with D unclear. V was pared by 2 bases and J by 1 base, with 11 bases between. Germline CDR1 is KGHSH and CDR2 is LQKENI. This CDR3 is 15 amino acids long. The CDR3, as DNA: TGTGCCAGCTCACCAAATCACAACAGTAACTATGGCTACACCTTC. It codes for CASSPNHNSNYGYTF.

The rearrangement uses TRBV30 and TRBJ2-5, with D maybe TRBD2 (6 bases). Germline values: CDR1 GTSNPN, CDR2 SVGIG (reference sequence). This CDR3 contains 12 residues. Trimming took off 5 bases at V and 4 bases at J, with 11 bases between the two ends. The CDR3 DNA follows: TGTGCCTGGGGCGTGGGGGGAGAGACCCAGTACTTC. Translation gives CAWGVGGETQYF.